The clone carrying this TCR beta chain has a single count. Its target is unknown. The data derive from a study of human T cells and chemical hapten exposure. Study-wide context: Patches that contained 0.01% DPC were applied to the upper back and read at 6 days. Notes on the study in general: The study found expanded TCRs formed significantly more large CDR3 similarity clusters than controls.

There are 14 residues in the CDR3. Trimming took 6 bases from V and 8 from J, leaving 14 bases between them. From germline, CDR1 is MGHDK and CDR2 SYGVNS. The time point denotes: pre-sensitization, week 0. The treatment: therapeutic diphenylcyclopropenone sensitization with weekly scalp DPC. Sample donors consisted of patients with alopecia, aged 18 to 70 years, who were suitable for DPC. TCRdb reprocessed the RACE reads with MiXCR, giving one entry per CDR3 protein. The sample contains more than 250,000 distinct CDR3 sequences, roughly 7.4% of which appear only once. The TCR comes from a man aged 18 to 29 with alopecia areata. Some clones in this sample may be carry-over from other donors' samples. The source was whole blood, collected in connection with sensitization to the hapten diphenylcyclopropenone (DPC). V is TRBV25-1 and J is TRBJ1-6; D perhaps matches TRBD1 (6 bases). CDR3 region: CASRPTGPYSPLHF. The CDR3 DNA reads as TGTGCCAGCAGACCGACAGGACCATATTCACCCCTCCACTTT.